This is a list of T cell receptor beta chains from one sample in a study of shared clonotypes between healthy human individuals. TCRdb's table, derived via immunoSEQ multiplex PCR, lists solely in-frame clones and lacks some. This sample has roughly 1.4 million clones; roughly 98.5% occur once, and the top ten carry about 0.34%. The sample was naive CD4+ T cells sorted from blood. These TCRs come from a man aged 25 to 40 in good health. CDR3s include the opening cysteine and the closing phenylalanine or tryptophan. D genes are given only for firm matches. The size of a clone is reported for some rows only, either as once, few or many, or as a class for expanded clones.

.	.	TRBJ2-7	TRBV7-3	CASSLSGQGYEQYF	TGTGCCAGCAGCTTGTCGGGGCAGGGTTACGAGCAGTACTTC
.	.	TRBJ2-3	TRBV5-1	CASSLTGSTDTQYF	TGCGCCAGCAGCTTGACAGGGAGCACAGATACGCAGTATTTT
TRBD2	.	TRBJ2-7	TRBV5-1	CASSFSTSGYEQYF	TGCGCCAGCAGCTTCTCGACTAGCGGCTACGAGCAGTACTTC
.	.	TRBJ2-7	TRBV5-4	CASSALGLYEQYF	TGTGCCAGCAGCGCCCTGGGTCTTTACGAGCAGTACTTC
.	.	TRBJ2-2	TRBV7-9	CASSPTGYTGELFF	TGTGCCAGCAGTCCAACAGGGTACACCGGGGAGCTGTTTTTT
.	.	TRBJ1-3	TRBV14	CASSPRAGFMNTIYF	TGTGCCAGCAGCCCTCGGGCTGGCTTCATGAACACCATATATTTT
.	.	TRBJ1-1	TRBV27	CASRTASGVEAFF	TGTGCCAGCAGGACAGCCTCAGGGGTAGAAGCTTTCTTT
.	.	TRBJ1-3	TRBV18	CASSEGRPRSGNTIYF	TGTGCCAGCTCTGAAGGCAGGCCTCGCTCTGGAAACACCATATATTTT
TRBD1	.	TRBJ2-1	TRBV27	CASSRGQGSYNEQFF	TGTGCCAGCAGTCGCGGACAGGGATCCTACAATGAGCAGTTCTTC
TRBD2	.	TRBJ2-3	TRBV6-5	CASSSISGRGPDTQYF	TGTGCCAGCAGTTCCATTAGCGGGAGGGGCCCAGATACGCAGTATTTT
.	once	TRBJ2-3	TRBV10-2	CASSGGLSSDTQYF	TGCGCCAGCAGTGGGGGACTCTCTTCGGATACGCAGTATTTT
.	.	TRBJ2-7	TRBV19	CASSSAGLGQEQYF	TGTGCCAGTAGTTCGGCGGGTTTAGGACAAGAGCAGTACTTC
TRBD1	once	TRBJ2-7	TRBV11-2	CASSFHRGSLYEQYF	TGTGCCAGCAGCTTCCACAGGGGATCCCTCTACGAGCAGTACTTC
.	.	TRBJ1-5	TRBV6-1	CASSEITGSNQPQHF	TGTGCCAGCAGTGAAATTACAGGGTCTAATCAGCCCCAGCATTTT
.	.	TRBJ1-2	TRBV11-2	CASNRESKSYGYTF	TGTGCCAGCAACAGAGAATCAAAGTCGTATGGCTACACCTTC
.	.	TRBJ2-6	TRBV18	CASSPPVGSGANVLTF	TGTGCCAGCTCACCTCCGGTTGGCTCTGGGGCCAACGTCCTGACTTTC
.	.	TRBJ2-7	TRBV2	CASSDGGNPYEQYF	TGTGCCAGCAGTGATGGTGGGAATCCCTACGAGCAGTACTTC
.	.	TRBJ2-1	TRBV28	CASSLEGRNEQFF	TGTGCCAGCAGTTTAGAGGGTCGGAATGAGCAGTTCTTC
.	.	TRBJ2-7	TRBV10-3	CAIGGKGTYEQYF	TGTGCCATCGGGGGGAAAGGGACCTACGAGCAGTACTTC
.	.	TRBJ2-3	TRBV5-1	CASSQGEVTQYF	TGCGCCAGCAGCCAAGGGGAGGTTACGCAGTATTTT
TRBD1	.	TRBJ2-7	TRBV12-5	CASGYTGVKYEQYF	TGTGCTAGTGGGTATACAGGGGTAAAGTACGAGCAGTACTTC
.	.	TRBJ1-1	TRBV20-1	CSARASEAFF	TGCAGTGCTAGAGCCAGCGAAGCTTTCTTT
TRBD2	.	TRBJ2-1	TRBV2	CAYVTKREIDEQFF	TGTGCCTACGTGACGAAGCGGGAGATCGATGAGCAGTTCTTC
TRBD1	.	TRBJ2-6	TRBV28	CASTRGSGANVLTF	TGTGCCAGCACCAGGGGGTCAGGGGCCAACGTCCTGACTTTC
.	.	TRBJ1-1	TRBV25-1	CASSEPHSATEAFF	TGTGCCAGCAGTGAACCCCACTCGGCCACTGAAGCTTTCTTT
.	.	TRBJ2-7	TRBV28	CAIQGTERAYEQYF	TGTGCCATCCAGGGGACCGAAAGGGCCTACGAGCAGTACTTC
TRBD1	.	TRBJ2-5	TRBV11-2	CASSLRQGRQETQYF	TGTGCCAGCAGCCTCCGACAGGGGAGACAAGAGACCCAGTACTTC
.	.	TRBJ2-2	TRBV20-1	CSAAPTGELFF	TGCAGTGCCGCCCCCACCGGGGAGCTGTTTTTT
.	.	TRBJ2-1	TRBV23-1	CASSQSRPRREYNEQFF	TGCGCCAGCAGTCAATCGAGACCACGGCGAGAATACAATGAGCAGTTCTTC
.	.	TRBJ2-7	TRBV9	CASSVGDKASYEQYF	TGTGCCAGCAGCGTAGGGGACAAGGCCTCCTACGAGCAGTACTTC
TRBD2	.	TRBJ2-7	TRBV5-1	CASSLAVAGGIHEQYF	TGCGCCAGCAGCTTGGCAGTAGCGGGAGGTATCCACGAGCAGTACTTC
TRBD1	.	TRBJ2-1	TRBV7-2	CASSLVRGRPGNEQFF	TGTGCCAGCAGCTTAGTCAGGGGGCGCCCCGGCAATGAGCAGTTCTTC
.	once	TRBJ2-7	TRBV7-8	CASSLDRNSYEQYF	TGTGCCAGCAGCTTAGACAGGAACTCCTACGAGCAGTACTTC
TRBD1	.	TRBJ1-4	TRBV5-1	CASSITGTGGSGKLFF	TGCGCCAGCAGTATTACCGGGACAGGAGGGAGCGGAAAACTGTTTTTT
.	.	TRBJ1-5	TRBV6-6	CASSYTGTAANQPQHF	TGTGCCAGCAGTTACACCGGGACGGCAGCTAATCAGCCCCAGCATTTT
.	.	TRBJ1-2	TRBV4-3	CASSKVETATLTF	TGCGCCAGCAGCAAAGTGGAGACAGCGACCCTGACCTTC
TRBD1	.	TRBJ1-2	TRBV19	CASSINRGYGYTF	TGTGCCAGTAGTATTAACAGGGGCTATGGCTACACCTTC
TRBD1	.	TRBJ2-6	TRBV2	CASSGQGFSGANVLTF	TGTGCCAGCAGTGGACAGGGCTTCTCTGGGGCCAACGTCCTGACTTTC
TRBD1	once	TRBJ1-1	TRBV2	CASTLQGRKNTEAFF	TGTGCCAGCACCCTACAGGGGCGGAAGAACACTGAAGCTTTCTTT
.	.	TRBJ2-3	TRBV5-1	CASSPEGTDSTDTQYF	TGCGCCAGCAGCCCCGAAGGAACTGACAGCACAGATACGCAGTATTTT
.	.	TRBJ1-4	TRBV7-8	CASSNIGATNEKLFF	TGTGCCAGCAGCAATATAGGAGCAACTAATGAAAAACTGTTTTTT
.	.	TRBJ2-3	TRBV5-4	CASGRGRDTDTQYF	TGTGCCAGCGGGAGGGGGCGCGACACAGATACGCAGTATTTT
TRBD2	.	TRBJ2-3	TRBV30	CAWRLAGTDTQYF	TGTGCCTGGAGACTAGCGGGTACAGATACGCAGTATTTT
.	.	TRBJ2-7	TRBV25-1	CASSENLGSLDEQYF	TGTGCCAGCAGTGAAAACCTGGGCTCTTTGGACGAGCAGTACTTC
.	.	TRBJ2-3	TRBV27	CASSRRTVTDTQYF	TGTGCCAGCAGTCGAAGGACAGTCACAGATACGCAGTATTTT
.	.	TRBJ2-7	TRBV6-1	CASSEGGDREDEQYF	TGTGCCAGCAGTGAAGGAGGCGACAGGGAGGACGAGCAGTACTTC
.	.	TRBJ1-2	TRBV5-5	CATSKQDYGYTF	TGTGCCACCTCGAAACAGGACTATGGCTACACCTTC
TRBD2	.	TRBJ2-7	TRBV5-8	CASSSAGGPSEQYF	TGTGCCAGCAGCTCAGCGGGAGGGCCGAGCGAGCAGTACTTC
TRBD2	.	TRBJ2-7	TRBV5-1	CASSSGLAGPYEQYF	TGCGCCAGCAGCTCAGGACTAGCGGGGCCCTACGAGCAGTACTTC